Each of the 21 T cell receptor beta chains below was sequenced from the same sample in a study of T cell responses to AZD1222 COVID-19 vaccine. The repertoire was sequenced with immunoSEQ multiplex PCR; TCRdb's copy has only in-frame clones and lacks some. The sample carries about 75,000 clones, about nine tenths recorded once. The source material was peripheral blood, sampled 28 days after the second AZD1222 dose. The receptor set was obtained from an adult who received the AZD1222 COVID-19 vaccine.

V is TRBV14 and J is TRBJ1-2; D unclear. The CDR3 spans 13 residues. Per germline, CDR1 SGHDN and CDR2 FVKESK. V was pared by 1 base and J by 8 bases, with 11 bases between. CDR3 bases: TGTGCCAGCAGCCAAGTTCCATTATCCGGCTACACCTTC. It codes for CASSQVPLSGYTF. Complete variable domain (other parts from reference TRBV14 and TRBJ1-2): EAGVTQFPSHSVIEKGQTVTLRCDPISGHDNLYWYRRVMGKEIKFLLHFVKESKQDESGMPNNRFLAERTGGTYSTLKVQPAELEDSGVYFCASSQVPLSGYTFGSGTRLTVV.

The rearrangement uses TRBV13 and TRBJ2-7; 8 nucleotides match TRBD2. Per the germline V gene, CDR1 is PRHDT and CDR2 is FYEKMQ (reference sequence). This CDR3 has 14 amino acids. Trimming took 4 bases from V and 5 from J; bases not matched to a gene: 7. The CDR3 DNA reads as TGTGCCAGCAGCTCCGGGACTAGGGTCCACGAGCAGTACTTC. The encoded protein is CASSSGTRVHEQYF. Using reference TRBV13 and TRBJ2-7 for the parts outside the CDR3, the full variable domain is AAGVIQSPRHLIKEKRETATLKCYPIPRHDTVYWYQQGPGQDPQFLISFYEKMQSDKGSIPDRFSAQQFSDYHSELNMSSLELGDSALYFCASSSGTRVHEQYFGPGTRLTVT.

CDR3 loop: CASSRTVYEQYF. The CDR3, as DNA: TGTGCCAGCAGCCGGACAGTCTACGAGCAGTACTTC. This chain uses TRBV7-2 with TRBJ2-7, with D perhaps matching TRBD1 (6 bases). The CDR3 is 12 amino acids. CDR1 is SGHTA and CDR2 is FQGNSA in the germline V gene. Trimming took 5 bases from V and 3 from J, leaving 8 bases between them.

This rearrangement joins TRBV5-1 to TRBJ1-1; D not resolved. Trimming pared 6 bases from V and 1 base from J, leaving 19 bases between. The CDR3 is 16 residues long. CDR1 and CDR2 from the germline V gene are SGHRS and YFSETQ. The CDR3 protein is CASTQKPSPGNTEAFF. The DNA for the CDR3 is TGCGCCAGCACCCAAAAACCCAGTCCGGGGAACACTGAAGCTTTCTTT.

The chain is built from TRBV28 and TRBJ1-5; D call uncertain. The CDR3 spans 13 residues. Trimming left V 5 bases short and J 2 bases short, with 7 bases between. In germline, CDR1 is MDHEN, CDR2 SYDVKM. CDR3 DNA: TGTGCCAGCAGTCATGATGGCAATCAGCCCCAGCATTTT. Amino acid sequence: CASSHDGNQPQHF.

CDR3 DNA: TGTGCCAGCAGGTTGACAGGGAACACTGAAGCTTTCTTT. Its translation: CASRLTGNTEAFF. The chain is built from TRBV12-3 or TRBV12-4 and TRBJ1-1, with D maybe TRBD1 (6 bases). The V gene lost 6 bases and the J gene lost 1 base, with 9 bases spanning the gap. CDR3 size: 13 residues.

This chain links TRBV14 with TRBJ1-4, with D perhaps TRBD1 (6 bases). Trimming shortened V by 3 bases and J by 5 bases, and 13 bases separated the two germline ends. Germline V gene lookup returns CDR1 SGHDN and CDR2 FVKESK. This CDR3 region has 15 residues. DNA for the CDR3: TGTGCCAGCAGCCATGCAGTGGGGGCCAATGAAAAACTGTTTTTT. Residues: CASSHAVGANEKLFF. Using reference TRBV14 and TRBJ1-4 for the parts outside the CDR3, the full variable domain is EAGVTQFPSHSVIEKGQTVTLRCDPISGHDNLYWYRRVMGKEIKFLLHFVKESKQDESGMPNNRFLAERTGGTYSTLKVQPAELEDSGVYFCASSHAVGANEKLFFGSGTQLSVL.

This clone was recorded once. This rearrangement joins TRBV20-1 to TRBJ1-2; D gene unclear. V lost 2 bases and J lost 14, with 15 bases in between. CDR3 length equals 11 residues. Germline assignment: CDR1 DFQATT and CDR2 SNEGSKA (reference sequence). CDR3 bases: TGCAGTGCTAGACCTGGTATGCTCGTTACCTTC. Translated: CSARPGMLVTF.

This chain uses TRBV10-2 with TRBJ2-5; 7 bases are shared with TRBD2. J lost 4 bases, V lost 10 bases, and 6 bases had no gene match. Germline CDR1 and CDR2: WSHSY and SAAADI. The CDR3 length is 12 residues. Here the CDR3 reads CATGEGRETQYF. The CDR3 nucleotides read TGCGCCACCGGGGAGGGGCGAGAGACCCAGTACTTC.

CDR3 coding DNA: TGTGCCAGCAGCCTGACAGGAGGTGAAGAGACCCAGTACTTC. Its protein product is CASSLTGGEETQYF. This chain connects TRBV7-9 to TRBJ2-5; possible D gene TRBD1, 6 bases. The length of the CDR3 is 14 residues. Trimming removed 5 bases from V and 3 bases from J, with 13 bases in between. CDR1 and CDR2 (germline): SEHNR, FQNEAQ (reference sequence).

This rearrangement joins TRBV2 to TRBJ1-6; D is undetermined. Germline assignment: CDR1 SNHLY and CDR2 FYNNEI. This CDR3 has 15 amino acids. Trimming shortened V by 3 bases and J by 0 bases, and 6 bases separated the two germline ends. CDR3 region: CASSDLSSYNSPLHF. The DNA for the CDR3 is TGTGCCAGCAGTGACCTGAGCTCCTATAATTCACCCCTCCACTTT.

The rearrangement links TRBV11-2 to TRBJ2-7; D remains ambiguous. V was cut by 1 base and J by 5 bases, with 9 bases left in between. Looked up from germline, CDR1 is SGHAT and CDR2 is FQNNGV. The CDR3 extends over 13 amino acids. Written as DNA, the CDR3 is TGTGCCAGCAGCTTAGGGGTCGCAGACGAGCAGTACTTC. Translation: CASSLGVADEQYF. The entire variable domain, with the rest obtained from reference TRBV11-2 and TRBJ2-7, is as follows: EAGVAQSPRYKIIEKRQSVAFWCNPISGHATLYWYQQILGQGPKLLIQFQNNGVVDDSQLPKDRFSAERLKGVDSTLKIQPAKLEDSAVYLCASSLGVADEQYFGPGTRLTVT.

V usage is TRBV29-1 and J usage is TRBJ2-6; D possibly matches TRBD1 or TRBD2 (5 bases each). Germline-derived CDR1 and CDR2 are SQVTM and ANQGSEA. Trimming removed 1 base at V and 1 base at J, with 5 bases between. There are 14 residues in the CDR3. CDR3 loop: CSVEGGSGANVLTF. CDR3 sequence (DNA): TGCAGCGTTGAAGGGGGGTCTGGGGCCAACGTCCTGACTTTC.

The DNA of the CDR3 is TGTGCCTGGAGTAGGCAAGTAGATACGCAGTATTTT. This encodes CAWSRQVDTQYF. J is TRBJ2-3 and V is TRBV30; D gene uncertain. The ends were cut back, 2 bases at V and 5 bases at J, with 8 bases in the middle. In germline, CDR1 is GTSNPN, CDR2 SVGIG (reference sequence). This CDR3 has 12 amino acids.

This clone has a single count. This rearrangement joins TRBV9 to TRBJ1-3; D is unresolved. Germline V gene lookup returns CDR1 SGDLS and CDR2 YYNGEE. Trimming stripped 0 bases from V and 7 bases from J, with 11 bases between. This CDR3 region has 14 residues. The CDR3 sequence is CASSVGVDLNTIYF. In nucleotides, the CDR3 is TGTGCCAGCAGCGTAGGGGTGGATTTGAACACCATATATTTT.

The gene calls are TRBV2 and TRBJ1-5, with D possibly TRBD1 on 5 matching bases. CDR3 size: 15 residues. Germline CDR1 and CDR2: SNHLY and FYNNEI. With 2 bases removed from V and 6 bases from J, the gap between germline ends came to 14 bases. DNA of the CDR3: TGTGCCAGCAGTGAAACCGGGGTGGGGGGTCAGCCCCAGCATTTT. Its protein product is CASSETGVGGQPQHF.

V and J are TRBV28 and TRBJ1-4; 10 bases agree with TRBD1. CDR1 MDHEN and CDR2 SYDVKM come from the germline V gene. This CDR3 region has 17 residues. V shed 5 bases and J 2 bases; nucleotides not matched to a gene: 8. DNA of the CDR3: TGTGCCAGCAGTCAGGGACAGGGGAAATGGACTAATGAAAAACTGTTTTTT. Translation: CASSQGQGKWTNEKLFF.

The J gene is TRBJ2-7, the V gene TRBV30; 9 positions agree with TRBD1. V trimming: 4 bases; J trimming: 2 bases; junction bases outside the gene matches: 3. The CDR3 extends over 13 amino acids. Germline V CDR1 and CDR2: GTSNPN, SVGIG (reference sequence). The chain's CDR3 is CAWKDRGTYEQYF. The DNA of the CDR3 is TGTGCCTGGAAGGACAGGGGCACCTACGAGCAGTACTTC.

The rearrangement uses TRBV20-1 and TRBJ2-1, with D perhaps matching TRBD2 (6 bases). CDR1 and CDR2 (germline): DFQATT, SNEGSKA (reference sequence). The CDR3 consists of 17 residues. The V end lost 3 bases, the J end lost 9 bases, and 27 bases lay between the germline ends. CDR3 DNA sequence: TGCAGTGCTAGTCCCCCGGGGAGAAGCGGGCATCGGGGTGAGCAGTTCTTC. Translation gives CSASPPGRSGHRGEQFF.

J is TRBJ2-7 and V is TRBV5-1, with D maybe TRBD1 (6 bases). Germline CDR1 reads SGHRS; CDR2 reads YFSETQ. This CDR3 has 18 residues. Trimming removed 0 bases at V and 2 bases at J, with 21 bases between. In DNA, the CDR3 is TGCGCCAGCAGCTTGGGTATTTCGGCGAGGGACACCCCCTACGAGCAGTACTTC. Its translation: CASSLGISARDTPYEQYF. The whole variable domain, filled in from reference TRBV5-1 and TRBJ2-7, reads KAGVTQTPRYLIKTRGQQVTLSCSPISGHRSVSWYQQTPGQGLQFLFEYFSETQRNKGNFPGRFSGRQFSNSRSEMNVSTLELGDSALYLCASSLGISARDTPYEQYFGPGTRLTVT.

The chain uses TRBV30 and TRBJ2-7; D perhaps matches TRBD2 (6 bases). V dropped 1 base and J dropped 5 bases, with 15 bases sitting between them. The germline gives CDR1 GTSNPN, CDR2 SVGIG (reference sequence). This CDR3 is built from 14 residues. CDR3 in amino acids: CAWSAGLTSDEQYF. The CDR3 nucleotides are TGTGCCTGGAGTGCGGGACTGACTTCTGACGAGCAGTACTTC.